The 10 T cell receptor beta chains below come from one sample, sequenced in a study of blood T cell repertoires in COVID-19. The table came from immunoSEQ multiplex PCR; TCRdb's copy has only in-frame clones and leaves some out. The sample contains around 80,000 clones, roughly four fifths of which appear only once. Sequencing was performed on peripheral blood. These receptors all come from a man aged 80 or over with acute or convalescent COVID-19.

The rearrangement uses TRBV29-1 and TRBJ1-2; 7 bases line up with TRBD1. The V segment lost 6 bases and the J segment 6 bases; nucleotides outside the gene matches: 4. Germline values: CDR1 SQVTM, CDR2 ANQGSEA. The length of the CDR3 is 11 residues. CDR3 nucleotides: TGCAGCGTACTACAGGGGAATGGCTACACCTTC. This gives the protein CSVLQGNGYTF.

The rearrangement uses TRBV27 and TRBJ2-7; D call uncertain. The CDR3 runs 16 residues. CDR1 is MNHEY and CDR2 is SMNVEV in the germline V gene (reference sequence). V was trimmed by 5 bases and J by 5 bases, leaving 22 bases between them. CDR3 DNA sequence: TGTGCCAGCAGTCTAATACCCCGACAAGGTCGGCACGAGCAGTACTTC. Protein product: CASSLIPRQGRHEQYF.

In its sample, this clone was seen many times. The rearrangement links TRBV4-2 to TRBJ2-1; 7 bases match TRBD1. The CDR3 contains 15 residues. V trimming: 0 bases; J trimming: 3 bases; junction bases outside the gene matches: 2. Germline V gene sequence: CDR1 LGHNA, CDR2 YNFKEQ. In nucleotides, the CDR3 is TGTGCCAGCAGCCAAGATGGGACAGTCTACAATGAGCAGTTCTTC. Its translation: CASSQDGTVYNEQFF.

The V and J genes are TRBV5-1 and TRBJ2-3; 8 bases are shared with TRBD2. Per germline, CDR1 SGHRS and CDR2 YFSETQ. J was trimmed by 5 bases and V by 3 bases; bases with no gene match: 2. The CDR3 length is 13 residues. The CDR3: CASSSRGGDTQYF. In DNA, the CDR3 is TGCGCCAGCAGCTCCCGGGGGGGAGATACGCAGTATTTT.

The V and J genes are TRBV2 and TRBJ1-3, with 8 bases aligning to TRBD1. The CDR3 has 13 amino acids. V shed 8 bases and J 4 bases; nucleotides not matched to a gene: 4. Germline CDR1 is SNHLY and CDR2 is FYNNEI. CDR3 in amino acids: CASHRDRGNTIYF. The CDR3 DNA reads TGTGCCAGCCACCGGGACAGGGGAAACACCATATATTTT. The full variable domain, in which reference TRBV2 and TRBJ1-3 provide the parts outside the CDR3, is EPEVTQTPSHQVTQMGQEVILRCVPISNHLYFYWYRQILGQKVEFLVSFYNNEISEKSEIFDDQFSVERPDGSNFTLKIRSTKLEDSAMYFCASHRDRGNTIYFGEGSWLTVV.

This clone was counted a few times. The CDR3 loop reads CASSLETGGGDAFF. For the CDR3, the DNA is TGCGCCAGCAGCTTGGAGACAGGGGGAGGTGACGCTTTCTTT. This sequence joins TRBV5-1 and TRBJ1-1; 9 bases align to TRBD1. CDR1 is SGHRS and CDR2 is YFSETQ in the germline V gene. The V and J ends lost 0 bases and 11 bases, in that order; junction bases with no gene match: 8. There are 14 residues in the CDR3.

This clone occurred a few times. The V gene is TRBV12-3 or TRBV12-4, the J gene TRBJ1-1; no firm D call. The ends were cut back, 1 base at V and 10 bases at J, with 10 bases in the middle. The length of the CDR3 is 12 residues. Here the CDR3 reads CASSLGGLGAFF. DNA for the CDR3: TGTGCCAGCAGTTTAGGTGGCCTTGGAGCTTTCTTT.

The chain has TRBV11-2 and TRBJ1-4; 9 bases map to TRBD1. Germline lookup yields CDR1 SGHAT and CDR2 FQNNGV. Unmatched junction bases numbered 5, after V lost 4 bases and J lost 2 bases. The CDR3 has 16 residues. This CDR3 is CASSSLGQGTNEKLFF. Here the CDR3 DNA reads TGTGCCAGCAGCTCATTAGGACAGGGGACTAATGAAAAACTGTTTTTT. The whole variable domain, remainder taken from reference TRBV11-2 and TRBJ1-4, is EAGVAQSPRYKIIEKRQSVAFWCNPISGHATLYWYQQILGQGPKLLIQFQNNGVVDDSQLPKDRFSAERLKGVDSTLKIQPAKLEDSAVYLCASSSLGQGTNEKLFFGSGTQLSVL.

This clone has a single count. The CDR3 here is CASRPSGGAFVETQYF. As DNA, the CDR3 is TGCGCCAGCAGACCCTCCGGGGGGGCCTTTGTGGAGACCCAGTACTTC. This chain connects TRBV4-1 to TRBJ2-5; 8 nucleotides align to TRBD2. Germline-derived CDR1 and CDR2 are MGHRA and YSYEKL. This CDR3 is built from 16 residues. After removal of 6 bases from V and 5 bases from J, the junction contained 14 bases not matched to a gene.

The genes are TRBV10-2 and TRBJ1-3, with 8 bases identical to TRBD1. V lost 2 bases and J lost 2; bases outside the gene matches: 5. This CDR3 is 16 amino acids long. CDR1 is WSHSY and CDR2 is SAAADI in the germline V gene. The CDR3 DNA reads TGCGCCAGCAGTGAGCCAGGGGGCGTAACTGGAAACACCATATATTTT. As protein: CASSEPGGVTGNTIYF.